Described below is a single T cell receptor (beta chain) sequence and its context. The germline CDR1 and CDR2 sequences are SGHRS and YFSETQ. The CDR3 contains 14 residues. V was pared by 0 bases and J by 2 bases, with 7 bases between. These data originate in a study of blood T cell repertoires in COVID-19. As for the study in general: Collection of acute and convalescent COVID-19 samples took place in the United States, Italy and Spain.

Assay: immunoSEQ multiplex PCR; the TCRdb copy retains only in-frame clones and omits some. Here the sample spans a few hundred thousand clones, 70% to 90% being singletons. The chain combines TRBV5-1 with TRBJ2-3; D is undetermined. This receptor was identified in a woman of 80 years or more with acute or convalescent COVID-19. Material: peripheral blood. This CDR3 is CASSLDTSTDTQYF. CDR3 nucleotide sequence: TGCGCCAGCAGCTTGGACACATCCACAGATACGCAGTATTTT.